The 23 T cell receptor beta chains below were found in one sample sequenced in a study of cytomegalovirus exposure and HLA in healthy donors. PCR primers comprised 60 Vbeta and 13 Jbeta primers. The protocol was immunoSEQ multiplex PCR, while the TCRdb copy is restricted to in-frame clones and leaves out a portion. The sample lists around 150,000 clones; just under 80% were seen once. The sample consisted of PBMCs. The receptors come from a young man in good health.

The chain couples TRBV6-5 to TRBJ2-7, with 12 positions matching TRBD2. With 2 bases clipped from V and 3 bases from J, the junction kept 2 bases outside the gene matches. This CDR3 is 15 amino acids long. CDR1 and CDR2 (germline): MNHEY, SVGAGI. The CDR3 is CASSYLAGGDYEQYF. CDR3 DNA: TGTGCCAGCAGTTACCTAGCGGGAGGGGACTACGAGCAGTACTTC.

This chain's CDR3 is CASSGGPGTGELFF. In DNA, the CDR3 is TGCGCCAGCTCGGGAGGGCCGGGCACCGGGGAGCTGTTTTTT. The chain carries TRBV5-1 and TRBJ2-2; TRBD2 matches 8 bases. Looked up from germline, CDR1 is SGHRS and CDR2 is YFSETQ. The CDR3 extends over 14 amino acids. Trimming removed 7 bases from V and 4 bases from J; junction bases left unmatched: 6.

The CDR3 bases are TGTGCCAGCAGGCTGAGGAGGGTAGATGGGGAGACCCAGTACTTC. Amino acid sequence: CASRLRRVDGETQYF. This rearrangement joins TRBV27 to TRBJ2-5, with D maybe TRBD2 (6 bases). Germline CDR1 reads MNHEY; CDR2 reads SMNVEV (reference sequence). CDR3 length: 15 amino acids. V was shortened by 6 bases and J by 5 bases, with 19 bases between the two germline ends.

Of note for this clone: The same CDR3 also results from other DNA sequences found in this sample. V and J are TRBV27 and TRBJ1-2; TRBD1 aligns across 10 bases. The length of the CDR3 is 14 residues. CDR1 is MNHEY and CDR2 is SMNVEV in the germline V gene (reference sequence). After removal of 5 bases from V and 4 bases from J, the junction contained 4 bases not matched to a gene. In DNA, the CDR3 is TGTGCCAGCAGTGCCGGACAGGGGGGCTATGGCTACACCTTC. Protein: CASSAGQGGYGYTF.

As for this clone: The sample contains more than one DNA sequence encoding this CDR3. V is TRBV30 and J is TRBJ2-3, with 10 bases fitting TRBD1. The V gene end was trimmed by 1 base and the J gene end by 6 bases; junction bases not matched to a gene: 7. The V gene's germline CDR1 is GTSNPN and CDR2 SVGIG (reference sequence). CDR3 length: 15 residues. The CDR3 DNA reads as TGTGCCTGGAGTGGACAGGGGGCGCCCGGGGATACGCAGTATTTT. Protein product: CAWSGQGAPGDTQYF.

This sequence joins TRBV19 and TRBJ1-2; weak D call: TRBD1 (5 bases). Germline CDR1 reads LNHDA; CDR2 reads SQIVND (reference sequence). This CDR3 comprises 14 residues. Trimming removed 0 bases from V and 9 bases from J, with 14 bases in between. CDR3 DNA: TGTGCCAGTAGTATAGAGGGGCCTACGCCCCGCTACACCTTC. This encodes CASSIEGPTPRYTF.

V gene TRBV9 combines with J gene TRBJ2-3; 12 bases line up with TRBD2. Germline lookup yields CDR1 SGDLS and CDR2 YYNGEE. CDR3 length equals 15 residues. The V gene end was trimmed by 1 base and the J gene end by 5 bases; junction bases not matched to a gene: 2. The CDR3 loop reads CASSVQTSGRDTQYF. CDR3 nucleotide sequence: TGTGCCAGCAGCGTACAGACTAGCGGGAGAGATACGCAGTATTTT. The full variable domain, in which reference TRBV9 and TRBJ2-3 provide the parts outside the CDR3, is DSGVTQTPKHLITATGQRVTLRCSPRSGDLSVYWYQQSLDQGLQFLIQYYNGEERAKGNILERFSAQQFPDLHSELNLSSLELGDSALYFCASSVQTSGRDTQYFGPGTRLTVL.

The chain carries TRBV29-1 and TRBJ2-3, with 8 bases lining up with TRBD2. CDR1 is SQVTM, CDR2 ANQGSEA, per germline. Losses at the gene ends were 5 bases for V and 5 bases for J; bases not matched to a gene: 9. The CDR3 consists of 14 residues. The CDR3 is CSVIGAGGRDTQYF. The CDR3 DNA sequence: TGCAGCGTTATAGGCGCGGGAGGAAGAGATACGCAGTATTTT.

Remarks on this clone: This sample also contains other DNA sequences that code for the same CDR3. The chain couples TRBV7-2 to TRBJ2-5; weak D call: TRBD1 (6 bases). The CDR3 sequence is 14 residues long. Germline V gene data show CDR1 as SGHTA and CDR2 as FQGNSA. Trimming stripped 5 bases from V and 2 bases from J, with 12 bases between. In nucleotides, the CDR3 is TGTGCCAGCAGCCTCCGCGACAGGCAAGAGACCCAGTACTTC. Encoded protein: CASSLRDRQETQYF.

The rearrangement joins TRBV6-4 to TRBJ2-3, with 11 bases aligning to TRBD2. The germline V gene has CDR1 MRHNA and CDR2 SNTAGT. This CDR3 is 17 amino acids long. V trimming: 2 bases; J trimming: 6 bases; junction bases outside the gene matches: 10. CDR3 nucleotides: TGTGCCAGCAGTGACACAGGTAGCGGGAGGGGATGGGATACGCAGTATTTT. It translates to CASSDTGSGRGWDTQYF.

This chain links TRBV6-1 with TRBJ2-5, with 8 nucleotides matching TRBD2. Germline assignment: CDR1 MNHNS and CDR2 SASEGT. This CDR3 spans 13 amino acids. V lost 5 bases to trimming and J lost 4 bases; unmatched junction nucleotides: 3. The CDR3 region is CASSLSGVETQYF. CDR3 bases: TGTGCCAGCAGTCTTAGCGGGGTAGAGACCCAGTACTTC.

This clone came up a few times. The chain combines TRBV9 with TRBJ1-1, with D perhaps TRBD1 (6 bases). Between the trimmed V and J ends, which lost 3 bases and 4 bases, there was a span of 13 bases. Germline loops: CDR1 SGDLS, CDR2 YYNGEE. This CDR3 comprises 14 residues. CDR3 protein: CASSAQGLGTEAFF. The CDR3 DNA reads TGTGCCAGCAGCGCTCAGGGGTTGGGCACTGAAGCTTTCTTT.

This clone was detected only a few times. This rearrangement joins TRBV5-4 to TRBJ1-1, with D possibly TRBD1 on 6 matching bases. Germline CDR1 and CDR2: SGHNT and YYREEE (reference sequence). V was clipped by 4 bases and J by 1 base, with 14 bases between them. The CDR3 covers 15 residues. Here the CDR3 reads CASSLPGHSNTEAFF. As DNA, the CDR3 is TGTGCCAGCAGCCTTCCGGGACACTCGAACACTGAAGCTTTCTTT.

Only a few counts were recorded for this clone. The genes are TRBV14 and TRBJ1-2; 8 bases map to TRBD1. Germline values: CDR1 SGHDN, CDR2 FVKESK. After removal of 5 bases from V and 8 bases from J, the junction contained 7 bases not matched to a gene. This CDR3 contains 13 residues. In DNA form, the CDR3 reads TGTGCCAGCAGCGCTCAGGGGGCGCGGGGCTACACCTTC. Protein product: CASSAQGARGYTF. Full variable domain (outside the CDR3, taken from reference TRBV14 and TRBJ1-2): EAGVTQFPSHSVIEKGQTVTLRCDPISGHDNLYWYRRVMGKEIKFLLHFVKESKQDESGMPNNRFLAERTGGTYSTLKVQPAELEDSGVYFCASSAQGARGYTFGSGTRLTVV.

V and J are TRBV6-5 and TRBJ1-3; possibly TRBD1 for D (5 bases). Trimming shortened V by 2 bases and J by 0 bases, and 8 bases separated the two germline ends. CDR3 length: 15 amino acids. The germline CDR1 and CDR2 sequences are MNHEY and SVGAGI. This CDR3 is CASSYGGASGNTIYF. DNA for the CDR3: TGTGCCAGCAGTTACGGAGGGGCCTCTGGAAACACCATATATTTT.

CDR3 bases: TGTGCCAGCAACCCCCACGGGAACGGGGTCTACGAGCAGTACTTC. Translating it yields CASNPHGNGVYEQYF. The rearrangement joins TRBV28 to TRBJ2-7, with D possibly TRBD2 on 5 matching bases. The CDR3 consists of 15 residues. Germline V gene lookup returns CDR1 MDHEN and CDR2 SYDVKM. V was shortened by 7 bases and J by 3 bases, with 19 bases between the two germline ends.

This chain joins TRBV4-3 and TRBJ2-7, with D possibly TRBD1 on 6 matching bases. Germline-derived CDR1 and CDR2 are LGHNA and YSLEER. V lost 0 bases to trimming and J lost 3 bases, with 21 bases between them. The CDR3 consists of 18 residues. The CDR3 DNA reads TGCGCCAGCAGCCAAGATAAAGAACAGGGCCAGGGTCACTACGAGCAGTACTTC. Translation: CASSQDKEQGQGHYEQYF.

This clone was observed a few times. The CDR3 is CASSPGSGNEQFF. CDR3 DNA: TGTGCCAGCAGTCCCGGCTCGGGCAATGAGCAGTTCTTC. The chain links TRBV7-2 to TRBJ2-1; D remains unclear. CDR3 length: 13 amino acids. V gave up 6 bases and J gave up 6 bases, with 12 bases separating them. Per germline, CDR1 SGHTA and CDR2 FQGNSA. Full variable domain (rest looked up from reference TRBV7-2 and TRBJ2-1): GAGVSQSPSNKVTEKGKDVELRCDPISGHTALYWYRQSLGQGLEFLIYFQGNSAPDKSGLPSDRFSAERTGGSVSTLTIQRTQQEDSAVYLCASSPGSGNEQFFGPGTRLTVL.

The chain has TRBV28 and TRBJ2-5; 8 bases are shared with TRBD2. The J call may be wrong; the DNA end is better matched by TRBJ2-7. This CDR3 has 14 amino acids. Germline V gives CDR1 MDHEN, CDR2 SYDVKM. This chain's CDR3 is CASRPAGATYEQYF. The CDR3 DNA reads TGTGCCAGCAGGCCAGCGGGAGCAACCTACGAGCAGTACTTC.

The rearrangement uses TRBV9 and TRBJ1-6; possible D gene TRBD1, 5 bases. V was cut by 0 bases and J by 10 bases, with 11 bases left in between. Germline assignment: CDR1 SGDLS and CDR2 YYNGEE. The CDR3 loop spans 14 amino acids. The CDR3 reads CASSVGRGGSPLHF. DNA for the CDR3: TGTGCCAGCAGCGTAGGTAGGGGTGGGTCACCCCTCCACTTT.

The V call is TRBV19, the J call TRBJ2-1, with 7 bases lining up with TRBD1. CDR3 length equals 15 residues. The ends lost 3 bases at V and 2 bases at J; junction bases unmatched: 4. Germline CDR1 is LNHDA and CDR2 is SQIVND (reference sequence). The CDR3 protein is CASSITDRTYNEQFF. CDR3 bases: TGTGCCAGTAGTATCACGGACAGGACCTACAATGAGCAGTTCTTC.

This clone was observed a single time. The V gene is TRBV29-1, the J gene TRBJ1-1, with D possibly matching TRBD1 (5 bases). CDR3 length: 14 amino acids. CDR1 is SQVTM and CDR2 is ANQGSEA in the germline V gene. CDR3 residues: CSCQGRVLNTEAFF. The CDR3 DNA follows: TGCAGTTGCCAGGGTCGAGTTCTGAACACTGAAGCTTTCTTT.

The chain recombines TRBV19 with TRBJ2-3; D may be TRBD2 (6 bases). Trimming removed 10 bases at V and 5 bases at J, with 16 bases between. Per the germline V gene, CDR1 is LNHDA and CDR2 is SQIVND (reference sequence). The CDR3 extends over 13 amino acids. The CDR3 sequence is CATALGGEDTQYF. DNA for the CDR3: TGTGCCACTGCCCTCGGGGGAGAAGATACGCAGTATTTT.